A selection of T cell receptor beta chains follows, all from one sample in a study of cytomegalovirus exposure and HLA in healthy donors. TCRdb keeps only in-frame clones here, not all; method: immunoSEQ multiplex PCR. Seen here are some 80,000 clones, about 96% observed once, and the top ten hold 1.6%. What was sequenced was PBMCs. Receptor source: a man between 18 and 29 years old in good health and CMV-seropositive. Each CDR3 is given with its conserved first and last residue. A D gene is named only where the DNA matches it firmly. Not all rows give a size; the values are once, few, many and, for expanded clones, a class.

clone size: few
V gene: TRBV6-5
D gene: NA
J gene: TRBJ2-7
CDR3 DNA: TGTGCCAGCAGTTACTCGATACGTGGAGGGAACGAGCAGTACTTC
CDR3 protein: CASSYSIRGGNEQYF

clone size: NA
V gene: TRBV19
D gene: TRBD2
J gene: TRBJ2-3
CDR3 DNA: TGTGCCAGTACCAACAGACTAGCGGGAAACAGCACAGATACGCAGTATTTT
CDR3 protein: CASTNRLAGNSTDTQYF

clone size: NA
V gene: TRBV30
D gene: TRBD2
J gene: TRBJ2-1
CDR3 DNA: TGTGCCTGGAGTGGCCAGCGGGAGGCAAATGAGCAGTTCTTC
CDR3 protein: CAWSGQREANEQFF

clone size: NA
V gene: TRBV29-1
D gene: TRBD1
J gene: TRBJ1-5
CDR3 DNA: TGCAGCGTCACCGGGACAGGAATTAATCAGCCCCAGCATTTT
CDR3 protein: CSVTGTGINQPQHF

clone size: NA
V gene: TRBV11-2
D gene: NA
J gene: TRBJ2-1
CDR3 DNA: TGTGCCAGCAGCTCCCCTGAACGGTCCTACAATGAGCAGTTCTTC
CDR3 protein: CASSSPERSYNEQFF

clone size: once
V gene: TRBV2
D gene: TRBD2
J gene: TRBJ2-7
CDR3 DNA: TGTGCCACCATGGCGGGGGACTCTCGCGAGCAGTACTTC
CDR3 protein: CATMAGDSREQYF

clone size: NA
V gene: TRBV6-5
D gene: NA
J gene: TRBJ2-3
CDR3 DNA: TGTGCCAGCAGTGTTGACAGCCTAACAGATACGCAGTATTTT
CDR3 protein: CASSVDSLTDTQYF

clone size: NA
V gene: TRBV20-1
D gene: NA
J gene: TRBJ2-1
CDR3 DNA: TGCAGTGCTCCTCACTTCAATGAGCAGTTCTTC
CDR3 protein: CSAPHFNEQFF

clone size: NA
V gene: TRBV5-1
D gene: TRBD2
J gene: TRBJ2-3
CDR3 DNA: TGCGCCAGCAGCTTAGGGACTAGCGGCACAGATACGCAGTATTTT
CDR3 protein: CASSLGTSGTDTQYF

clone size: NA
V gene: TRBV28
D gene: NA
J gene: TRBJ1-2
CDR3 DNA: TGTGCCAGCCGGGAGGGGCGAGAGTCTGGCTACACCTTC
CDR3 protein: CASREGRESGYTF

clone size: NA
V gene: TRBV7-3
D gene: NA
J gene: TRBJ1-1
CDR3 DNA: TGTGCCAGCAGCGCCGGGATGAACACTGAAGCTTTCTTT
CDR3 protein: CASSAGMNTEAFF

clone size: NA
V gene: TRBV18
D gene: NA
J gene: TRBJ2-3
CDR3 DNA: TGTGCCAGCTCACCACTGGTAGCGGAGATCACAGATACGCAGTATTTT
CDR3 protein: CASSPLVAEITDTQYF

clone size: NA
V gene: TRBV19
D gene: NA
J gene: TRBJ1-5
CDR3 DNA: TGTGCCAGTAGTATCGGAGGTCGGGCTCAGCCCCAGCATTTT
CDR3 protein: CASSIGGRAQPQHF

clone size: NA
V gene: TRBV28
D gene: NA
J gene: TRBJ2-1
CDR3 DNA: TGTGCCAGCAGCTCGGGGGACGGTCAAAACAATGAGCAGTTCTTC
CDR3 protein: CASSSGDGQNNEQFF

clone size: NA
V gene: TRBV4-1
D gene: NA
J gene: TRBJ1-1
CDR3 DNA: TGCGCCAGCAGCCAAGCCCAGGACAGGAACACTGAAGCTTTCTTT
CDR3 protein: CASSQAQDRNTEAFF

clone size: once
V gene: TRBV9
D gene: NA
J gene: TRBJ2-2
CDR3 DNA: TGTGCCAGCAGCGTAGAGCAGGCAGACACCGGGGAGCTGTTTTTT
CDR3 protein: CASSVEQADTGELFF

clone size: NA
V gene: TRBV28
D gene: TRBD1
J gene: TRBJ1-1
CDR3 DNA: TGTGCCAGCAGTCTGGGACAGGAGGCTTTCTTT
CDR3 protein: CASSLGQEAFF

clone size: NA
V gene: TRBV4-2
D gene: NA
J gene: TRBJ1-1
CDR3 DNA: TGTGCCAGCAGCCAAGGGCTCGACAGGGAAGCTTTCTTT
CDR3 protein: CASSQGLDREAFF

clone size: NA
V gene: TRBV5-1
D gene: NA
J gene: TRBJ2-5
CDR3 DNA: TGCGCCAGCAGCTTGGAACTAGGGGAGACCCAGTACTTC
CDR3 protein: CASSLELGETQYF

clone size: NA
V gene: TRBV18
D gene: NA
J gene: TRBJ1-4
CDR3 DNA: TGTGCCAGCTCAGAGCGGACAGCCGACGAAAAACTGTTTTTT
CDR3 protein: CASSERTADEKLFF

clone size: NA
V gene: TRBV29-1
D gene: NA
J gene: TRBJ2-5
CDR3 DNA: TGCAGCGTTGAAGGCAGTACCCAAGAGACCCAGTACTTC
CDR3 protein: CSVEGSTQETQYF

clone size: NA
V gene: TRBV2
D gene: NA
J gene: TRBJ1-1
CDR3 DNA: TGTGCCAGCAGCCGCCAGGGGAGTTCTACTGAAGCTTTCTTT
CDR3 protein: CASSRQGSSTEAFF

clone size: NA
V gene: TRBV7-3
D gene: TRBD1
J gene: TRBJ2-5
CDR3 DNA: TGTGCCAGCAGCTTGTCGGGCGACAGGGCCGAGACCCAGTACTTC
CDR3 protein: CASSLSGDRAETQYF

clone size: NA
V gene: TRBV5-8
D gene: NA
J gene: TRBJ2-1
CDR3 DNA: TGTGCCAGCACCCCCTTCGGGGGGCGGAATGAGCAGTTCTTC
CDR3 protein: CASTPFGGRNEQFF

clone size: NA
V gene: TRBV5-1
D gene: NA
J gene: TRBJ2-1
CDR3 DNA: TGCGCCAGCAGCTTGGATGTTAGCATAGTCCTCTACAATGAGCAGTTCTTC
CDR3 protein: CASSLDVSIVLYNEQFF

clone size: NA
V gene: TRBV2
D gene: NA
J gene: TRBJ2-3
CDR3 DNA: TGTGCCAGCAGTCCCGAGGGCTCCACAGATACGCAGTATTTT
CDR3 protein: CASSPEGSTDTQYF

clone size: NA
V gene: TRBV28
D gene: NA
J gene: TRBJ1-2
CDR3 DNA: TGTGCCAGCAGTTTAATTTTACCCCGTCAGAATAACTATGGCTACACCTTC
CDR3 protein: CASSLILPRQNNYGYTF

clone size: NA
V gene: TRBV5-1
D gene: TRBD1
J gene: TRBJ1-2
CDR3 DNA: TGCGCCAGCAGCTTGGGGTTAACAGGGGACTATGGCTACACCTTC
CDR3 protein: CASSLGLTGDYGYTF

clone size: NA
V gene: TRBV5-1
D gene: TRBD1
J gene: TRBJ2-7
CDR3 DNA: TGCGCCAGCAGCTTAACTCAGGGGGCTGTCTACGAGCAGTACTTC
CDR3 protein: CASSLTQGAVYEQYF

clone size: NA
V gene: TRBV4-2
D gene: TRBD2
J gene: TRBJ2-1
CDR3 DNA: TGTGCCAGCATCCCACTAGCGGAGAAATACAATGAGCAGTTCTTC
CDR3 protein: CASIPLAEKYNEQFF

clone size: NA
V gene: TRBV29-1
D gene: NA
J gene: TRBJ1-1
CDR3 DNA: TGCAGCGTCCCTTCGGGGGGTGTCGCTTTCTTT
CDR3 protein: CSVPSGGVAFF

clone size: NA
V gene: TRBV12-5
D gene: TRBD2
J gene: TRBJ2-2
CDR3 DNA: TGTGCTAGTGGTTTGGTAGTTAGTACGGTAGCGGGAGGGAACACCGGGGAGCTGTTTTTT
CDR3 protein: CASGLVVSTVAGGNTGELFF

clone size: NA
V gene: TRBV29-1
D gene: NA
J gene: TRBJ2-2
CDR3 DNA: TGCAGCGTTGTGGGCCGGAACACCGGGGAGCTGTTTTTT
CDR3 protein: CSVVGRNTGELFF

clone size: NA
V gene: TRBV4-1
D gene: TRBD2
J gene: TRBJ2-1
CDR3 DNA: TGCGCCAGCAGCCAACTTATGCGGGAGGCCTACAATGAGCAGTTCTTC
CDR3 protein: CASSQLMREAYNEQFF

clone size: NA
V gene: TRBV19
D gene: NA
J gene: TRBJ1-4
CDR3 DNA: TGTGCCAGTAGTCCCGGACAGCCGGGGAGTGAAAAACTGTTTTTT
CDR3 protein: CASSPGQPGSEKLFF

clone size: NA
V gene: TRBV4-1
D gene: NA
J gene: TRBJ1-2
CDR3 DNA: TGCGCCAGCAGCCAAGAGTCAAGCATTAACTATGGCTACACCTTC
CDR3 protein: CASSQESSINYGYTF

clone size: NA
V gene: TRBV27
D gene: NA
J gene: TRBJ1-2
CDR3 DNA: TGTGCCAGCAGTTTATCAGAGGGAACGGTAGCTTATGGCTACACCTTC
CDR3 protein: CASSLSEGTVAYGYTF

clone size: NA
V gene: TRBV27
D gene: TRBD1
J gene: TRBJ2-7
CDR3 DNA: TGTGCCAGCAGTTTATTCGGACAGGGAATAGTCGAGCAGTACTTC
CDR3 protein: CASSLFGQGIVEQYF

clone size: NA
V gene: TRBV6-5
D gene: TRBD1
J gene: TRBJ1-1
CDR3 DNA: TGTGCCAGCACGCGACAGGGGGCGGGTGAAGCTTTCTTT
CDR3 protein: CASTRQGAGEAFF

clone size: NA
V gene: TRBV11-3
D gene: TRBD1
J gene: TRBJ2-1
CDR3 DNA: TGTGCCAGCAGCGAGGGACAGGGTTCCTACAATGAGCAGTTCTTC
CDR3 protein: CASSEGQGSYNEQFF

clone size: NA
V gene: TRBV15
D gene: TRBD2
J gene: TRBJ2-1
CDR3 DNA: TGTGCCACCAGCAGAGGTGGGCGGGAGTCTGAGCAGTTCTTC
CDR3 protein: CATSRGGRESEQFF

clone size: NA
V gene: TRBV5-1
D gene: TRBD2
J gene: TRBJ2-1
CDR3 DNA: TGCGCCAGCAAGGGACTAGCGGGACACAATGAGCAGTTCTTC
CDR3 protein: CASKGLAGHNEQFF

clone size: NA
V gene: TRBV5-1
D gene: NA
J gene: TRBJ2-7
CDR3 DNA: TGCGCCAGCAGCCCCTTCCTAGCGTCCTACGAGCAGTACTTC
CDR3 protein: CASSPFLASYEQYF

clone size: NA
V gene: TRBV29-1
D gene: TRBD1
J gene: TRBJ2-7
CDR3 DNA: TGCAGCGGGACAGGGGCATACTACGAGCAGTACTTC
CDR3 protein: CSGTGAYYEQYF

clone size: NA
V gene: TRBV19
D gene: TRBD2
J gene: TRBJ2-7
CDR3 DNA: TGTGCCAGTAGTATAGGACTAGCCAGCGAGCAGTACTTC
CDR3 protein: CASSIGLASEQYF

clone size: NA
V gene: TRBV7-8
D gene: NA
J gene: TRBJ1-5
CDR3 DNA: TGTGCCAGCAGCACCGTTGGCCGGACAGCCCACAATCAGCCCCAGCATTTT
CDR3 protein: CASSTVGRTAHNQPQHF

clone size: NA
V gene: TRBV19
D gene: TRBD2
J gene: TRBJ2-1
CDR3 DNA: TGTGCCAGTAGTATCGGGCTAGCGGGAGATCTCGGTGAGCAGTTCTTC
CDR3 protein: CASSIGLAGDLGEQFF

clone size: NA
V gene: TRBV5-1
D gene: TRBD1
J gene: TRBJ1-1
CDR3 DNA: TGCGCCAGTAGGAAGACAGGGACTAACACTGAAGCTTTCTTT
CDR3 protein: CASRKTGTNTEAFF

clone size: NA
V gene: TRBV11-2
D gene: NA
J gene: TRBJ2-5
CDR3 DNA: TGTGCCAGCAGCCAACAGGGACAAGAGACCCAGTACTTC
CDR3 protein: CASSQQGQETQYF

clone size: few
V gene: TRBV2
D gene: NA
J gene: TRBJ2-7
CDR3 DNA: TGTGCCAGCAGTAGGGACTTCTCCTACGAGCAGTACTTC
CDR3 protein: CASSRDFSYEQYF

clone size: NA
V gene: TRBV25-1
D gene: NA
J gene: TRBJ2-5
CDR3 DNA: TGTGCCAGCAGTGATCAGGGATTACGGGAGACCCAGTACTTC
CDR3 protein: CASSDQGLRETQYF

clone size: NA
V gene: TRBV2
D gene: TRBD1
J gene: TRBJ2-2
CDR3 DNA: TGTGCCAGTACCAGGGGGCAGTGGACCGGGGAGCTGTTTTTT
CDR3 protein: CASTRGQWTGELFF

clone size: once
V gene: TRBV10-3
D gene: TRBD2
J gene: TRBJ2-2
CDR3 DNA: TGTGCCATTCGCAACCCTGGGCGCGGGAGGGCCGACACCGGGGAGCTGTTTTTT
CDR3 protein: CAIRNPGRGRADTGELFF

clone size: NA
V gene: TRBV5-4
D gene: NA
J gene: TRBJ2-5
CDR3 DNA: TGTGCCAGCAGCTTGGCACTAATCGCGGAATACCAAGAGACCCAGTACTTC
CDR3 protein: CASSLALIAEYQETQYF

clone size: NA
V gene: TRBV13
D gene: TRBD2
J gene: TRBJ2-1
CDR3 DNA: TGTGCCAGCAGCTTAGGTTTAGCGGGAGGGCTCGGCAATGAGCAGTTCTTC
CDR3 protein: CASSLGLAGGLGNEQFF

clone size: NA
V gene: TRBV5-7
D gene: TRBD1
J gene: TRBJ1-5
CDR3 DNA: TGTGCCAGCATCCTTCCCTTGGTCCAACTCGGGACAGCTTATCAGCCCCAGCATTTT
CDR3 protein: CASILPLVQLGTAYQPQHF

clone size: NA
V gene: TRBV28
D gene: TRBD1
J gene: TRBJ2-2
CDR3 DNA: TGTGCCAGCAGCGACAGGGGCCCCAACACCGGGGAGCTGTTTTTT
CDR3 protein: CASSDRGPNTGELFF